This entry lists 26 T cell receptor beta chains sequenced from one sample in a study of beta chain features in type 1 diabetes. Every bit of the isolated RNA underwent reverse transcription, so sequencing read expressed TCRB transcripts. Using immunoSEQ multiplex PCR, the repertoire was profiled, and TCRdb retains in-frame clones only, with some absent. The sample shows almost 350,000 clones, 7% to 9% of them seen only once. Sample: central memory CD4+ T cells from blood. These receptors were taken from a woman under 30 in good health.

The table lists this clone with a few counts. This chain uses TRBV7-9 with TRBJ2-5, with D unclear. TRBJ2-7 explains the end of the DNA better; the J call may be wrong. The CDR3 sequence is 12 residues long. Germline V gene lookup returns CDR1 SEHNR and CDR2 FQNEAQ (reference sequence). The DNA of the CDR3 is TGTGCCAGCAGCCAGACGGCCCACGAGCAGTACTTC. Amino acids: CASSQTAHEQYF.

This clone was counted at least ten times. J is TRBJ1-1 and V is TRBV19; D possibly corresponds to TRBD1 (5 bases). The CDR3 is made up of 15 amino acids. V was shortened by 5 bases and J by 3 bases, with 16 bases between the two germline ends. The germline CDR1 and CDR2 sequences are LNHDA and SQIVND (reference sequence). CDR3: CASSLGAFMDTEAFF. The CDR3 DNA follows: TGTGCCAGTAGTCTTGGGGCTTTTATGGACACTGAAGCTTTCTTT.

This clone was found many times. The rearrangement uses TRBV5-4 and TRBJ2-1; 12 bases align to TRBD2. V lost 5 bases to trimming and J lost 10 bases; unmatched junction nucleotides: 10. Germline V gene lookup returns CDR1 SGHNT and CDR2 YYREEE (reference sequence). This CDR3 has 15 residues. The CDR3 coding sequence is TGTGCCAGCAGGTCTACTGGACTAGCGGGAAGAGAGCAGTTCTTC. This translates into CASRSTGLAGREQFF.

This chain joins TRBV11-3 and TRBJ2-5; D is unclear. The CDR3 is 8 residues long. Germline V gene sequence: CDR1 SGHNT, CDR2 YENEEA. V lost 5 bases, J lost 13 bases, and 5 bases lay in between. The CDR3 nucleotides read TGTGCCAGCAGCCCCTGGTACTTC. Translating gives CASSPWYF.

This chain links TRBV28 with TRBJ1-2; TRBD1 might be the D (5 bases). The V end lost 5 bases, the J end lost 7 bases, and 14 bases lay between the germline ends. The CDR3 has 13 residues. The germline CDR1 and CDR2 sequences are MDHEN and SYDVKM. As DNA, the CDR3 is TGTGCCAGCAGTCCCCGGGGGGAGCGTGGCTACACCTTC. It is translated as CASSPRGERGYTF.

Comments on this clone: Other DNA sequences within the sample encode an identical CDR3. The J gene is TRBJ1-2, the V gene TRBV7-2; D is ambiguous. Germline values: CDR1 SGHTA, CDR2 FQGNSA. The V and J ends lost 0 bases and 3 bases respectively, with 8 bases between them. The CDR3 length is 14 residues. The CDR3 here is CASSLAPGDYGYTF. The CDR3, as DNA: TGTGCCAGCAGCTTAGCCCCCGGGGACTATGGCTACACCTTC.

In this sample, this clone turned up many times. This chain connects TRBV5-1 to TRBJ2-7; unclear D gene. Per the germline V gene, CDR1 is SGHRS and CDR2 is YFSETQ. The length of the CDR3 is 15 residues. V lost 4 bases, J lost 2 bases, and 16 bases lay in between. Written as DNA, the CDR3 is TGCGCCAGCAGCCCCCATGGCCGCGGAGCCTACGAGCAGTACTTC. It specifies CASSPHGRGAYEQYF. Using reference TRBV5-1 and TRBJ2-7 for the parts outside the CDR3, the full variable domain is KAGVTQTPRYLIKTRGQQVTLSCSPISGHRSVSWYQQTPGQGLQFLFEYFSETQRNKGNFPGRFSGRQFSNSRSEMNVSTLELGDSALYLCASSPHGRGAYEQYFGPGTRLTVT.

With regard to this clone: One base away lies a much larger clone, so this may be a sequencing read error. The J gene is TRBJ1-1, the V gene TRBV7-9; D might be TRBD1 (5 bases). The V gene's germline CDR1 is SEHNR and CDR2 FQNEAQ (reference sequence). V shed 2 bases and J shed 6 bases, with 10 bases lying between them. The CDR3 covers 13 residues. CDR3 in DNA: TGTGCCAGCAGCTTAAACGGGGACGCTGAAGCTTTCTTT. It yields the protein CASSLNGDAEAFF.

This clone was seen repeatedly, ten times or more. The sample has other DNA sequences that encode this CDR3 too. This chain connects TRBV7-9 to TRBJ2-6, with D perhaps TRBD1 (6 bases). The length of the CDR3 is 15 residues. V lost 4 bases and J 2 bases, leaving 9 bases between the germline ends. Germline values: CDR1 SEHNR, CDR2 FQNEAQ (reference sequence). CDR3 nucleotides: TGTGCCAGCAGCTCCCACAGGGCTGGGGCCAACGTCCTGACTTTC. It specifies CASSSHRAGANVLTF.

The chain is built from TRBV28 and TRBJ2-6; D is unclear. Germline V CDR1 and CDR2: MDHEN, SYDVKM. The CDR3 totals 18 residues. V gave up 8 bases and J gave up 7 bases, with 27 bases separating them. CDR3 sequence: CASGLTTFKALGANVLTF. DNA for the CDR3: TGTGCCAGCGGGTTAACCACCTTCAAGGCTCTGGGCGCCAACGTCCTGACTTTC.

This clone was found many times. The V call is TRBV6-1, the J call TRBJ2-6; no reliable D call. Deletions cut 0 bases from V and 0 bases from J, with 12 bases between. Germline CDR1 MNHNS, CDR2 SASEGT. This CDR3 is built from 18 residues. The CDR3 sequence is CASSEAMGIHSGANVLTF. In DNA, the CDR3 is TGTGCCAGCAGTGAAGCCATGGGGATCCACTCTGGGGCCAACGTCCTGACTTTC.

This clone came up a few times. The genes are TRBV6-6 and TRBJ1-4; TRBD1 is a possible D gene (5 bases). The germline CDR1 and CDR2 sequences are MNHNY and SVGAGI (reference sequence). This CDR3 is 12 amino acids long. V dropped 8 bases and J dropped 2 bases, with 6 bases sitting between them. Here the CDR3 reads CASRQTNEKLFF. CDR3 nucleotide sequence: TGTGCCAGCCGACAGACTAATGAAAAACTGTTTTTT.

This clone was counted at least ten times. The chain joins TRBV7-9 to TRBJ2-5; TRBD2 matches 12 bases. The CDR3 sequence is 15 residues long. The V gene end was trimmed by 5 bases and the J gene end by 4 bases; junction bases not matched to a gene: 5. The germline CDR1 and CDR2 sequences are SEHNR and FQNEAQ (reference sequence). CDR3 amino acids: CASSPVLAGGETQYF. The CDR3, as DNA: TGTGCCAGCAGCCCAGTACTAGCGGGAGGAGAGACCCAGTACTTC. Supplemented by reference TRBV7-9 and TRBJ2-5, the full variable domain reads DTGVSQNPRHKITKRGQNVTFRCDPISEHNRLYWYRQTLGQGPEFLTYFQNEAQLEKSRLLSDRFSAERPKGSFSTLEIQRTEQGDSAMYLCASSPVLAGGETQYFGPGTRLLVL.

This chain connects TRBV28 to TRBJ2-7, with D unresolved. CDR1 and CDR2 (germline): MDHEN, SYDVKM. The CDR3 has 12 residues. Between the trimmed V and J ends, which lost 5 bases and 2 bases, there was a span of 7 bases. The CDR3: CASSRTTYEQYF. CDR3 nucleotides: TGTGCCAGCAGTCGAACAACCTACGAGCAGTACTTC.

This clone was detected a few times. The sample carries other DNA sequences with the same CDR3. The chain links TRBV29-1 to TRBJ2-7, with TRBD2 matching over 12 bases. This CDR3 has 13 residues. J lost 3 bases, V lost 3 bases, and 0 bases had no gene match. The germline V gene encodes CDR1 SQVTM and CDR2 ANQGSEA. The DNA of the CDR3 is TGCAGCGTTGAGACTAGCGGGAGCTACGAGCAGTACTTC. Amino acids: CSVETSGSYEQYF.

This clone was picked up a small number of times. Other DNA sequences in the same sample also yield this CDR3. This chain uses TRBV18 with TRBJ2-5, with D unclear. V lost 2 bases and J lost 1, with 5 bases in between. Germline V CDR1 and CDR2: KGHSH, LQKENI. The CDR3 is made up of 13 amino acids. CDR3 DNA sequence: TGTGCCAGCTCACCAGGCCTCCAAGAGACCCAGTACTTC. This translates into CASSPGLQETQYF.

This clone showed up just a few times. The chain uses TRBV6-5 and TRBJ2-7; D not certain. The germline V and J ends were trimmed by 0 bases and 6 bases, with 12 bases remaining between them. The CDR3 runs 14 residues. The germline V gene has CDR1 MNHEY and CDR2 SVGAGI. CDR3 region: CASSYSRDRSEQYF. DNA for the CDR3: TGTGCCAGCAGTTACTCAAGAGATAGGAGCGAGCAGTACTTC.

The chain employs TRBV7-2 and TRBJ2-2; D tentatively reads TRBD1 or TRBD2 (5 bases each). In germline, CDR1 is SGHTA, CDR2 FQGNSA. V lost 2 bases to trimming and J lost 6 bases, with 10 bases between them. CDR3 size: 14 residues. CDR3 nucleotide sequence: TGTGCCAGCAGCTTATCTATGGGGGCCGGGGAGCTGTTTTTT. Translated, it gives CASSLSMGAGELFF. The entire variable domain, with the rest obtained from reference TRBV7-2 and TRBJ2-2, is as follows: GAGVSQSPSNKVTEKGKDVELRCDPISGHTALYWYRQSLGQGLEFLIYFQGNSAPDKSGLPSDRFSAERTGGSVSTLTIQRTQQEDSAVYLCASSLSMGAGELFFGEGSRLTVL.

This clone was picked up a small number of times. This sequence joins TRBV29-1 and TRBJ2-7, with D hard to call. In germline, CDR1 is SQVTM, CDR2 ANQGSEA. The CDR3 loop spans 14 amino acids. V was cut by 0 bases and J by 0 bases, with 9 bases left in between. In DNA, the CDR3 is TGCAGCGTTGAAGACAGGAAAAACTCCTACGAGCAGTACTTC. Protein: CSVEDRKNSYEQYF.

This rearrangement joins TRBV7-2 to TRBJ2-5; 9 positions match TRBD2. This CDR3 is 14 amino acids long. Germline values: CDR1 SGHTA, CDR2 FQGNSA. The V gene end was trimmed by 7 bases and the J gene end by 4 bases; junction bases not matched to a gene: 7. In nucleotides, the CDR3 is TGTGCCAGCACCCCGGGACTAGCCGTAGAGACCCAGTACTTC. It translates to CASTPGLAVETQYF.

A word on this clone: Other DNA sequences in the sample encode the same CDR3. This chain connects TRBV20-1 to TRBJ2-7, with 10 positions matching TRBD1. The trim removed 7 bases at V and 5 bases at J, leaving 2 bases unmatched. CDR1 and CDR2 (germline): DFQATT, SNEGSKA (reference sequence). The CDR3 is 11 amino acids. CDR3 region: CSGDRGHEQYF. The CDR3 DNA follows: TGCAGTGGGGACAGGGGCCACGAGCAGTACTTC.

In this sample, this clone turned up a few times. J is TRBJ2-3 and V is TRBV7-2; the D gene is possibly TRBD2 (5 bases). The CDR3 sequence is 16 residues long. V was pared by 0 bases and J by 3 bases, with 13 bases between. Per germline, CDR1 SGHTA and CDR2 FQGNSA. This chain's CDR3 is CASSLAGGSWTDTQYF. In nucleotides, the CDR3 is TGTGCCAGCAGCTTAGCGGGTGGGAGTTGGACAGATACGCAGTATTTT.

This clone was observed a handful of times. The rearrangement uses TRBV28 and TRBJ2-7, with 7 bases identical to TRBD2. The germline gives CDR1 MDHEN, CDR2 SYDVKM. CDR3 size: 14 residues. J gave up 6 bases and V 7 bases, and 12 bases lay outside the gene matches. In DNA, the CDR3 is TGTGCCAGCACCCCTAATGGGAGGGCGGGCGAGCAGTACTTC. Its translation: CASTPNGRAGEQYF.

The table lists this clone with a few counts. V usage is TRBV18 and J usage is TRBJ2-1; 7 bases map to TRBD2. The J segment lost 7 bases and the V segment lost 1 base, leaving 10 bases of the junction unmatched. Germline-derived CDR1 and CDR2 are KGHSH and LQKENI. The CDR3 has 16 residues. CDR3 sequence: CASSPRVAGEGNEQFF. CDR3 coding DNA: TGTGCCAGCTCACCACGAGTCGCCGGGGAGGGGAATGAGCAGTTCTTC.

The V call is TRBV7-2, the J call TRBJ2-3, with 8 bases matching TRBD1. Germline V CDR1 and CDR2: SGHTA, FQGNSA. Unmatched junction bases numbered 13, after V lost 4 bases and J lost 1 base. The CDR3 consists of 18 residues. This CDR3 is CASSSADGQGMRTDTQYF. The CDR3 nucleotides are TGTGCCAGCAGCTCCGCAGACGGACAGGGAATGCGCACAGATACGCAGTATTTT.

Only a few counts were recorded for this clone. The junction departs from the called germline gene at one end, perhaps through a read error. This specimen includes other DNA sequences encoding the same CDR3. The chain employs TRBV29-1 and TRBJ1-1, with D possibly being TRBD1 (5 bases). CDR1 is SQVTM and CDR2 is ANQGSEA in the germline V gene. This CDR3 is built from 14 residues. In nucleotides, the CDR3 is TGCAGCGTTGAGGGGGAGAAGATGAACACTGAAGCCTTCTTT. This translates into CSVEGEKMNTEAFF.